This TCR beta chain was identified during a study of regulatory T cells in long-lasting Graves disease. Background on the study: The term persistent Graves' disease signified upward of 5 years on antithyroid drugs with positive TSH receptor antibodies.

As concerns this clonotype: No antigen is known for it.

Study-level points and caveats: Relative to new patients (around 1,000), persistent patients exhibited greater sharing of public clonotypes (approximately 3,000). Peripheral blood was the sole material, not thyroid tissue.

CDR3 regions were amplified by Arm-PCR using iRepertoire HTBI primers to build TCR beta libraries. TCRdb re-called the multiplex PCR reads through MiXCR, storing one row per CDR3 protein. The sample lists 500,000 to 700,000 distinct CDR3 sequences, around 30% occurring once. The CDR3 totals 17 residues. With V trimmed by 0 bases and J by 2 bases, 10 bases remained unmatched. Per germline, CDR1 KGHSH and CDR2 LQKENI. Time point denoted: persistent/refractory GD, antithyroid drugs over 5 years with positive TRAb. PBMCs provided the RNA from which the TCR library was made. Doctors identified Graves' disease using the American Thyroid Association guidelines.

This sequence joins TRBV18 and TRBJ2-7; 7 bases are shared with TRBD2. The sample consisted of peripheral blood mononuclear cells (PBMCs), taken when the disease was refractory, from a patient treated with antithyroid drugs. The TCR was taken from a female donor with Graves disease. CDR3 sequence: CASSPPRGGSFTYEQYF. Written as DNA, the CDR3 is TGTGCCAGCTCACCACCGAGAGGCGGGAGCTTTACCTACGAGCAGTACTTC.